The rows below give T cell receptor beta chains drawn from one sample of a study of T cell responses to AZD1222 COVID-19 vaccine. Assay: immunoSEQ multiplex PCR; the TCRdb copy retains only in-frame clones and omits some. The sample records 40,000 to 50,000 clones, approximately 88% being singletons. The sample here was peripheral blood, taken 28 days after the second AZD1222 dose. Receptors were obtained from an adult who received the AZD1222 COVID-19 vaccine. The CDR3 runs from the conserved cysteine through the conserved F or W. The D gene is left open where the match is weak. Clone size is stated in some rows and not others, as once, few, many or a class when expanded.

DNA	CDR3	D	size	J	V
TGTGCCACCAGCGGCCGACAGGCCTATGGCTACACCTTC	CATSGRQAYGYTF	NA	few	TRBJ1-2	TRBV15
TGTGCCAGCAGCTTCGGGACTAGCGGGGCGAAAGAGACCCAGTACTTC	CASSFGTSGAKETQYF	TRBD2	once	TRBJ2-5	TRBV5-5
TGTGCCAGCAGCAAAGCCTTCGAGGTCCACTCCTATAATTCACCCCTCCACTTT	CASSKAFEVHSYNSPLHF	NA	NA	TRBJ1-6	TRBV21-1
TGTGCCAGCAGCGCAGGAGAGGGTTATGGCTACACCTTC	CASSAGEGYGYTF	NA	NA	TRBJ1-2	TRBV9
TGCGCCAGCAGCTCAACCGACGGTATTTGGGAAAAACTGTTTTTT	CASSSTDGIWEKLFF	NA	NA	TRBJ1-4	TRBV5-1
TGTGCCAGCAGCCGACAGACCTACGAGCAGTACTTC	CASSRQTYEQYF	NA	NA	TRBJ2-7	TRBV5-6
TGTGCCAGTAGTGCCGGCCTCACCGGGAACACTGAAGCTTTCTTT	CASSAGLTGNTEAFF	NA	NA	TRBJ1-1	TRBV19
TGTGCCAGTAGCCCCTCTACTGTGGGGAACACTGAAGCTTTCTTT	CASSPSTVGNTEAFF	NA	once	TRBJ1-1	TRBV19
TGTGCCAGCAGCAAAGGAACAGCGTGCACGGCACCCCTCCACTTT	CASSKGTACTAPLHF	NA	NA	TRBJ1-6	TRBV21-1
TGTGCCAGTAGTATGAGGGGGGCCCGCTACGAGCAGTACTTC	CASSMRGARYEQYF	NA	NA	TRBJ2-7	TRBV19
TGTGCCAGCAGCGTAGATTCCGGGGCCTACAATGAGCAGTTCTTC	CASSVDSGAYNEQFF	NA	few	TRBJ2-1	TRBV9
TGCAGCGTGTTAGGGGCGGGGGGCTCGAACACCGGGGAGCTGTTTTTT	CSVLGAGGSNTGELFF	TRBD2	NA	TRBJ2-2	TRBV29-1
TGTGCTAGTGGTTTGGTAAGGAGCTCTGGGGCCAACGTCCTGACTTTC	CASGLVRSSGANVLTF	NA	NA	TRBJ2-6	TRBV12-5
TGTGCCAGCAGTGAAATCAGGGGGGGATCTGGTCAGCCCCAGCATTTT	CASSEIRGGSGQPQHF	TRBD1	NA	TRBJ1-5	TRBV6-1
TGTGCCAGCAGATGGAGGCCCAACACCGGGGAGCTGTTTTTT	CASRWRPNTGELFF	NA	NA	TRBJ2-2	TRBV6-5
TGTGCCAGCAGCCCCGACAGGTTATATGGCTACACCTTC	CASSPDRLYGYTF	NA	once	TRBJ1-2	TRBV12-3/TRBV12-4
TGTGCCAGCAGGGGACAGGGGGCTGTAAGCACCGGGGAGCTGTTTTTT	CASRGQGAVSTGELFF	TRBD1	NA	TRBJ2-2	TRBV27
TGTGCCAGCAGCATAGACAGGCTTGAAGCTTTCTTT	CASSIDRLEAFF	NA	NA	TRBJ1-1	TRBV5-4
TGTGCCAGCAGTCCCTTGACAGGGGGCTTTGAGACCCAGTACTTC	CASSPLTGGFETQYF	TRBD1	once	TRBJ2-5	TRBV14
TGTGCCAGCAGCTTAGAAGCAGTTAATAATGAAAAACTGTTTTTT	CASSLEAVNNEKLFF	NA	NA	TRBJ1-4	TRBV11-2
TGCGCCAGCAGTGAGTCAGGGGGCAACACTGAAGCTTTCTTT	CASSESGGNTEAFF	TRBD1	NA	TRBJ1-1	TRBV10-2
TGTGCCAGCAGTGAAACGGGGTATGGCTACACCTTC	CASSETGYGYTF	NA	NA	TRBJ1-2	TRBV2
TGTGCCAGTGGGAAGGGCTCCGGGGAGCTGTTTTTT	CASGKGSGELFF	NA	NA	TRBJ2-2	TRBV2
TGTGCCTGGGGGACAGGGGGGATGACTAATGAAAAACTGTTTTTT	CAWGTGGMTNEKLFF	TRBD1	NA	TRBJ1-4	TRBV30
TGTGCCAGCAGCTTTCGGACAGGGGTCCCCCAAGAGACCCAGTACTTC	CASSFRTGVPQETQYF	TRBD1	NA	TRBJ2-5	TRBV5-4
TGCAGCGCGCGGGGGGCGTGGGCCCTGGACAATTACAATGAGCAGTTCTTC	CSARGAWALDNYNEQFF	TRBD2	NA	TRBJ2-1	TRBV29-1
TGTGCCAGCAGCTTGTGGACAGGGGTGTACGAGCAGTACTTC	CASSLWTGVYEQYF	TRBD1	NA	TRBJ2-7	TRBV5-6
TGTGCCAGCAGTCCTTGGGGACAGGGTTATCAGCCCCAGCATTTT	CASSPWGQGYQPQHF	TRBD1	few	TRBJ1-5	TRBV7-9
TGTGCCAGTAATCGAGGAACAGGACACAATCAGCCCCAGCATTTT	CASNRGTGHNQPQHF	NA	NA	TRBJ1-5	TRBV19
TGCAGCGTTGCCGATTTTGGCTACGAGCAGTACTTC	CSVADFGYEQYF	NA	NA	TRBJ2-7	TRBV29-1
TGTGCCAGCAGCCAGGTCGTTGTACACAATGAGCAGTTCTTC	CASSQVVVHNEQFF	NA	NA	TRBJ2-1	TRBV11-2
TGTGCCAGCAGCCACGTTGGTGGGGGGTTTGGGGGCGGAACAGGCACAGATACGCAGTATTTT	CASSHVGGGFGGGTGTDTQYF	NA	NA	TRBJ2-3	TRBV3-1/TRBV3-2
TGTGCCAGTAGTTCCCTGAGCTCCTATAATTCACCCCTCCACTTT	CASSSLSSYNSPLHF	NA	NA	TRBJ1-6	TRBV19
TGTGCCAGCAGCCCGTACAGGGAGAACGAGTACTTC	CASSPYRENEYF	NA	NA	TRBJ2-7	TRBV13
TGTGCCAGCAGTTTGGATTACGAGCAGTACTTC	CASSLDYEQYF	NA	NA	TRBJ2-7	TRBV28
TGTGCCACCAGCAGAGATCTCCCTACTAGCGGGGCCTCCTACGAGCAGTACTTC	CATSRDLPTSGASYEQYF	TRBD2	NA	TRBJ2-7	TRBV15
TGTGCCAGCAGACTAAGGGGGCAGAACACTGAAGCTTTCTTT	CASRLRGQNTEAFF	TRBD1	NA	TRBJ1-1	TRBV28
TGTGCCAGCAGTGAACGGGGGGCCCTGGTCACTGAAGCTTTCTTT	CASSERGALVTEAFF	NA	NA	TRBJ1-1	TRBV2
TGTGCCAGCAGTTTATCCTCTGGGGCCAACGTCCTGACTTTC	CASSLSSGANVLTF	NA	once	TRBJ2-6	TRBV27
TGCGCCAGCAGCGCGACACAGATCGGCACTGAAGCTTTCTTT	CASSATQIGTEAFF	NA	NA	TRBJ1-1	TRBV5-1
TGTGCCAGCAGTTACCTCGGGGCAGCCAAAAACATTCAGTACTTC	CASSYLGAAKNIQYF	NA	NA	TRBJ2-4	TRBV6-5
TGCAGCGTGGGGACAGGGGGGAGTCACACTGAAGCTTTCTTT	CSVGTGGSHTEAFF	TRBD1	NA	TRBJ1-1	TRBV29-1
TGTGCCAGCAGCTTAGGGACGGCGAGGGATGAGCAGTTCTTC	CASSLGTARDEQFF	NA	NA	TRBJ2-1	TRBV7-3
TGTGCCAGCAGCGTAGCAGCTAGCGGGGTTTTCGATACGCAGTATTTT	CASSVAASGVFDTQYF	TRBD2	once	TRBJ2-3	TRBV9
TGTGCCAGTAGTATAAACTATGGCTACACCTTC	CASSINYGYTF	NA	NA	TRBJ1-2	TRBV19
TGTGCCTGGAGTTCACTGAGAGAAGCTTTCTTT	CAWSSLREAFF	NA	NA	TRBJ1-1	TRBV30
TGTGCCAGCAGCTTGGGGCGGAAGGGGTGGAACATTCAGTACTTC	CASSLGRKGWNIQYF	NA	NA	TRBJ2-4	TRBV11-2
TGTGCCAGCAGCTTAGTCGGGCAGGCAGACGGCTACACCTTC	CASSLVGQADGYTF	NA	NA	TRBJ1-2	TRBV7-9
TGTGCCAGTAGTATAGAGGGGGCAGATAATTCACCCCTCCACTTT	CASSIEGADNSPLHF	NA	NA	TRBJ1-6	TRBV19
TGTGCCAGCAGTGGTAGCGGGGGGGGATTTGGTACGCAGTATTTT	CASSGSGGGFGTQYF	TRBD2	NA	TRBJ2-3	TRBV2
TGTGCCAGCAGCCAAAATCCGGGACAGAGAGCTAACTATGGCTACACCTTC	CASSQNPGQRANYGYTF	TRBD1	NA	TRBJ1-2	TRBV14
TGTGCCAGCAGCCAAGACAGAAACTATGGCTACACCTTC	CASSQDRNYGYTF	NA	once	TRBJ1-2	TRBV3-1/TRBV3-2
TGTGCCAGCAGCCTCCCGGGACTTTGGGGAAGTGAGCAGTTCTTC	CASSLPGLWGSEQFF	NA	NA	TRBJ2-1	TRBV7-9
TGTGCCAGCAGTTTGGGACAGGGGGCACACAATCAGCCCCAGCATTTT	CASSLGQGAHNQPQHF	TRBD1	NA	TRBJ1-5	TRBV6-5
TGTGCCAGCAGCCCTGACAGGGGGCCGACCGGGGAGCTGTTTTTT	CASSPDRGPTGELFF	TRBD1	NA	TRBJ2-2	TRBV7-6